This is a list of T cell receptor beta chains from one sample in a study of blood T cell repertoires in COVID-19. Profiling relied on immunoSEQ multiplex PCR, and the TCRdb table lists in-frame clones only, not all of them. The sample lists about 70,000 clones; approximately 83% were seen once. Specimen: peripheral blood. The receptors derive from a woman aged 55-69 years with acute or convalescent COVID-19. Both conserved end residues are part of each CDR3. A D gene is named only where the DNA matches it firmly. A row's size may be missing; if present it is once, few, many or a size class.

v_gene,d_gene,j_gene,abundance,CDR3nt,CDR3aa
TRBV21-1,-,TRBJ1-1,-,-,CASSKVGQGNTEAFF
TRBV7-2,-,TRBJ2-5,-,TGTGCCAGCAGCTTAACAGGGTTGGCTAGGGAGACCCAGTACTTC,CASSLTGLARETQYF
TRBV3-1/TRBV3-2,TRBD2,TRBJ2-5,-,TGTGCCAGCAGCCAAGAGCCCCTAGCGGGGGTCGGGAAGACCCAGTACTTC,CASSQEPLAGVGKTQYF
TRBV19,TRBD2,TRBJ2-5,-,TGTGCCAGTAGTATCTACGGCGGGAGTATGTCAGAGACCCAGTACTTC,CASSIYGGSMSETQYF
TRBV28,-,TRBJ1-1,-,TGTGCCAGCAGAAAATACATCGGGATCCCCACTGAAGCTTTCTTT,CASRKYIGIPTEAFF
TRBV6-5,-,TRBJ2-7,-,TGTGCCAGCAGTTCTCCAGCCTACGAGCAGTACTTC,CASSSPAYEQYF
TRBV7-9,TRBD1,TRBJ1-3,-,TGTGCCAGCAGTGCCGGGACAGACTCTGGAAACACCATATATTTT,CASSAGTDSGNTIYF
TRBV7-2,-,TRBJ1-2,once,TGTGCCAGCAGCTTACTACAGTCCTATGGCTACACCTTC,CASSLLQSYGYTF
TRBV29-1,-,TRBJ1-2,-,TGCAGCGCCGAGGGCGGGGTCGGCTACACCTTC,CSAEGGVGYTF
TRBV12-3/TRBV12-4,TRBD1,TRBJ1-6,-,TGTGCCAGCAGTGGGACAGCTAATTCACCCCTCCACTTT,CASSGTANSPLHF
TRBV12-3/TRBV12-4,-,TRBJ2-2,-,TGTGCCAGCAGTTTTAAGGCGGGCAGGGAGCTGTTTTTT,CASSFKAGRELFF
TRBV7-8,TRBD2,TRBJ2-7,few,TGTGCCAGCAGCTTAAAGTCGACTAGCGGGAGGAGTAATGCCTACGAGCAGTACTTC,CASSLKSTSGRSNAYEQYF
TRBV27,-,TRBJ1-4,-,TGTGCCAGCACCGCAGGGAATAATGAAAAACTGTTTTTT,CASTAGNNEKLFF
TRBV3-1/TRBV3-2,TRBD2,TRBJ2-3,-,TGTGCCAGCAGCCAAGTCGGGAAACCGGGACTAGCGGGAGGCACCATTAGCACAGATACGCAGTATTTT,CASSQVGKPGLAGGTISTDTQYF
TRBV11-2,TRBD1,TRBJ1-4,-,TGTGCCAGCAGCTTATTTCCGCAGGGGGGAACTAATGAAAAACTGTTTTTT,CASSLFPQGGTNEKLFF
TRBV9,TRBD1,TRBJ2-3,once,TGTGCCAGCAGCGCAAGACGACAGGGGGTCGGCACAGATACGCAGTATTTT,CASSARRQGVGTDTQYF
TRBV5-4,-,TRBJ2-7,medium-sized,TGTGCCAGCAGACCAAGAAATGTGGGTAGGGGCGAGCAGTACTTC,CASRPRNVGRGEQYF
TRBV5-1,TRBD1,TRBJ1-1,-,TGCGCCAGCAGCCAAAGAACCGGGACAGTACCTGAAGCTTTCTTT,CASSQRTGTVPEAFF
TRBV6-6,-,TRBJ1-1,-,TGTGCCAGCAGTTACCCAGACTACACTGAAGCTTTCTTT,CASSYPDYTEAFF